Each of the 5 T cell receptor beta chains below was sequenced from the same sample in a study of Graves' ophthalmopathy and Graves' hyperthyroidism. The study amplified TCR beta CDR3 regions using RNA transcripts. HTBI primers were used in a first-round RT-PCR, which preceded a second-round multiplex PCR. TCRdb ran MiXCR on the multiplex PCR reads and lists one entry per CDR3 protein. The table includes 620,000 or so distinct CDR3 sequences, about a fifth detected once. Sequencing used peripheral blood. These TCRs come from a woman aged 18-30 years with stable Graves' hyperthyroidism. Some clones in this sample may be carry-over from other donors' samples.

Many counts were recorded for this clonotype. The chain uses TRBV6-5 and TRBJ2-2; 14 nucleotides align to TRBD2. Trimming removed 4 bases from V and 5 bases from J; junction bases left unmatched: 6. There are 17 residues in the CDR3. Per the germline V gene, CDR1 is MNHEY and CDR2 is SVGAGI. As DNA, the CDR3 is TGTGCCAGCAGTTCGGGGACTAGCGGGGGAGGTACCGGGGAGCTGTTTTTT. Translation gives CASSSGTSGGGTGELFF.

This clonotype was observed many times. The chain is built from TRBV19 and TRBJ1-1; the D is unclear. Trimming stripped 7 bases from V and 1 base from J, with 10 bases between. Germline loops: CDR1 LNHDA, CDR2 SQIVND (reference sequence). The length of the CDR3 is 13 residues. The CDR3 region is CASKNRPNTEAFF. CDR3 nucleotides: TGTGCCAGTAAGAACAGACCGAACACTGAAGCTTTCTTT.

This clonotype was detected many times. The J gene is TRBJ1-1, the V gene TRBV12-5; no definite D call. Per germline, CDR1 LGHNT and CDR2 FRNRAP. V lost 5 bases and J 10 bases, leaving 5 bases between the germline ends. This CDR3 spans 9 amino acids. CDR3 sequence (DNA): TGTGCTAGTGGTCCTCCAGCTTTCTTT. This codes for CASGPPAFF.

To note about this clonotype: One junction end disagrees with the germline gene, perhaps due to a read error. The gene calls are TRBV7-2 and TRBJ1-1; TRBD1 is a possible D gene (6 bases). The CDR3 length is 14 residues. Germline V gene data show CDR1 as SGHTA and CDR2 as FQGNSA. CDR3 region: CASTSGGPNTESFF. Written as DNA, the CDR3 is TGTGCCAGCACCAGCGGGGGGCCGAACACTGAATCTTTCTTT.

This sequence joins TRBV12-3 or TRBV12-4 and TRBJ2-7; 10 bases agree with TRBD1. The CDR3 totals 14 residues. V shed 2 bases and J 6 bases; nucleotides not matched to a gene: 4. This chain's CDR3 is CASSLNWDRGEQYF. The CDR3 DNA follows: TGTGCCAGCAGTTTAAATTGGGACAGGGGCGAGCAGTACTTC.